The source of this T cell receptor (beta chain) is a study of blood T cell repertoires in COVID-19. Original data processing: Amplification of reference gene primers provided the estimated nucleated cell counts. TCRdb's table, derived via immunoSEQ multiplex PCR, lists solely in-frame clones and lacks some. Clonal size and the V and J genes are those of that table, whereas D and trimming came from the DNA. The sample lists roughly 400,000 clones, roughly 86% occurring once. This clone has just a few counts. This CDR3 has 12 residues. The V gene lost 10 bases and the J gene lost 4 bases, with 14 bases spanning the gap. CDR1 is SNHLY, CDR2 FYNNEI, per germline.

The sequenced sample was peripheral blood. This sequence originates from a woman between 55 and 75 years old with COVID-19, enrolled during active disease. The chain employs TRBV2 and TRBJ2-7; D may be TRBD1 (5 bases). For the CDR3, the DNA is TGTGCCACAACTACTCCAGGGTACGAGCAGTACTTC. Its protein is CATTTPGYEQYF. Full variable domain (remainder filled in from reference TRBV2 and TRBJ2-7): EPEVTQTPSHQVTQMGQEVILRCVPISNHLYFYWYRQILGQKVEFLVSFYNNEISEKSEIFDDQFSVERPDGSNFTLKIRSTKLEDSAMYFCATTTPGYEQYFGPGTRLTVT.